This T cell receptor beta chain stems from a study of technical replicates of blood from a handful of donors. Sequencing used immunoSEQ multiplex PCR; TCRdb keeps in-frame clones, though not all of them. This sample has about 53,000 clones, with roughly 86% found just once. CDR1 is SGHAT and CDR2 is FQNNGV in the germline V gene. The CDR3 extends over 16 amino acids. V was shortened by 1 base and J by 0 bases, with 7 bases between the two germline ends. This clonotype originated in a human donor in good health. Some clones in this sample may be carry-over from other donors' samples. V usage is TRBV11-2 and J usage is TRBJ2-6, with D hard to call. Sequencing was performed on PBMCs. The CDR3 spells CASSLVFHSGANVLTF. In DNA, the CDR3 is TGTGCCAGCAGCTTAGTTTTTCACTCTGGGGCCAACGTCCTGACTTTC.